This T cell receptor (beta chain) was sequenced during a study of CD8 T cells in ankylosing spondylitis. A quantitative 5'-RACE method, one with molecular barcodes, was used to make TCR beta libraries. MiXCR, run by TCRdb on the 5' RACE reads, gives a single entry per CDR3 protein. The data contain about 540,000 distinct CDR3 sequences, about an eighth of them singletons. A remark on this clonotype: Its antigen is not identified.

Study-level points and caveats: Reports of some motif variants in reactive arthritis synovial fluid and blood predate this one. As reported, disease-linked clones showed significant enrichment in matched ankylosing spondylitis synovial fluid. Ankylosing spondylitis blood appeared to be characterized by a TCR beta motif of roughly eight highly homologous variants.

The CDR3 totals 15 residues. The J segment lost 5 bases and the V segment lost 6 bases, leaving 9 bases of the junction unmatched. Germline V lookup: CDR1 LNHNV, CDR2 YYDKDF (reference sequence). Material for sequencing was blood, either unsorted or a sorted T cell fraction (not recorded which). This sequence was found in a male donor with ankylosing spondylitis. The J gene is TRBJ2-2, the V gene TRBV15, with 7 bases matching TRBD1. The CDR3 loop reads CATSLDRIGTGELFF. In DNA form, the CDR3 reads TGTGCCACCAGTCTGGACAGGATAGGGACCGGGGAGCTGTTTTTT.